The clone carrying this TCR beta chain appeared a few times. The target antigen is unknown. MiXCR was run by TCRdb on the 5' RACE reads, yielding one entry per CDR3 protein. This sample carries roughly 1.6 million distinct CDR3 sequences, roughly a third of them seen once, and the ten largest clones take about 0.3%. This sample is part of a study of identical twins. Study observations and caveats: A cross-sectional statistical analysis, not follow-up of the same donors, supported the conclusions.

Material: cord blood. The clonotype originates from a newborn girl in good health.

The CDR3 sequence is CSARGEGRYIQYF. The DNA of the CDR3 is TGCAGTGCTAGGGGGGAGGGAAGGTACATTCAGTACTTC. The chain couples TRBV20-1 to TRBJ2-4; 7 positions agree with TRBD2. J gave up 8 bases and V 3 bases, and 7 bases lay outside the gene matches. The CDR3 extends over 13 amino acids. Germline CDR1 reads DFQATT; CDR2 reads SNEGSKA (reference sequence).